Presented here are 15 T cell receptor beta chains from one specimen sequenced in a study of human T cells and chemical hapten exposure. TCRdb re-analysed the RACE reads in MiXCR, keeping a single row per CDR3 protein. There are 300,000 to 400,000 distinct CDR3 sequences in the sample; approximately 6.9% occur only once, and 7.5% to 8.5% lies in the top ten. Time point described: patch test 1, 2 weeks after DPC sensitization. Documented treatment: therapeutic diphenylcyclopropenone sensitization with weekly scalp DPC. Sequencing was performed on whole blood, taken in connection with sensitization to the hapten diphenylcyclopropenone (DPC). These TCRs come from a woman aged 18-30 years with alopecia areata. Some clones in this sample may be carry-over from other donors' samples.

This clonotype was detected a few times. This chain uses TRBV4-2 with TRBJ2-7, with 7 bases identical to TRBD2. Germline loops: CDR1 LGHNA, CDR2 YNFKEQ. This CDR3 is built from 16 residues. The trim removed 6 bases at V and 5 bases at J, leaving 16 bases unmatched. The CDR3 here is CASSRTPAGNDNEQYF. DNA of the CDR3: TGTGCCAGCAGTCGCACACCAGCGGGGAATGACAACGAGCAGTACTTC.

The J gene is TRBJ2-1, the V gene TRBV6-5; 12 bases match TRBD2. Germline CDR1 reads MNHEY; CDR2 reads SVGAGI. This CDR3 is built from 18 residues. Trimming removed 0 bases from V and 4 bases from J; junction bases left unmatched: 7. DNA of the CDR3: TGTGCCAGCAGTTACTCCAGGGGAGGGACTAGCGGGTACAATGAGCAGTTCTTC. Protein: CASSYSRGGTSGYNEQFF.

This clonotype was counted at least ten times. The gene calls are TRBV9 and TRBJ2-3; D could derive from TRBD1 or TRBD2 (5 bases each). Germline CDR1 is SGDLS and CDR2 is YYNGEE. Deletions cut 3 bases from V and 2 bases from J, with 13 bases between. The CDR3 is made up of 15 amino acids. This CDR3 reads CASSAGTLDTDTQYF. In nucleotides, the CDR3 is TGTGCCAGCAGCGCCGGGACCCTAGACACAGATACGCAGTATTTT.

J is TRBJ1-2 and V is TRBV12-3 or TRBV12-4, with 8 nucleotides matching TRBD1. The CDR3 is 12 amino acids. The J segment lost 6 bases and the V segment lost 6 bases, leaving 3 bases of the junction unmatched. The CDR3: CASRRQGNGYTF. As DNA, the CDR3 is TGTGCCAGCAGACGACAGGGGAATGGCTACACCTTC.

The rearrangement uses TRBV6-1 and TRBJ1-2; D gene uncertain. V lost 5 bases and J lost 4, with 14 bases in between. The CDR3 length is 14 residues. Germline V gene lookup returns CDR1 MNHNS and CDR2 SASEGT. CDR3 protein: CASSQIPGSYGYTF. DNA of the CDR3: TGTGCCAGCAGTCAAATACCGGGGAGCTATGGCTACACCTTC.

At least ten counts were recorded for this clonotype. The chain recombines TRBV5-6 with TRBJ1-1, with no clear D. V lost 0 bases and J lost 8, with 5 bases in between. The CDR3 contains 11 residues. Germline assignment: CDR1 SGHDT and CDR2 YYEEEE. CDR3 protein: CASSLGLEAFF. The CDR3 DNA is TGTGCCAGCAGCTTGGGGCTAGAAGCTTTCTTT.

This clonotype was seen repeatedly, ten times or more. CDR3 bases: TGCGCCAGCAGCTCCCGGGGGAGCAGGACCGGGGAGCTGTTTTTT. This gives the protein CASSSRGSRTGELFF. The rearrangement uses TRBV4-3 and TRBJ2-2, with a weak D call TRBD2 (6 bases). The germline V gene has CDR1 LGHNA and CDR2 YSLEER. Trimming pared 5 bases from V and 5 bases from J, leaving 15 bases between. This CDR3 is 15 amino acids long.

This chain uses TRBV18 with TRBJ1-5; unclear D gene. Trimming left V 3 bases short and J 5 bases short, with 11 bases between. Germline assignment: CDR1 KGHSH and CDR2 LQKENI. The CDR3 spans 14 residues. For the CDR3, the DNA is TGTGCCAGCTCACCCCGGGGTTTCGATCAGCCCCAGCATTTT. It encodes CASSPRGFDQPQHF.

V gene TRBV18 combines with J gene TRBJ1-1; no definite D call. CDR3 size: 14 residues. In germline, CDR1 is KGHSH, CDR2 LQKENI. Trimming took off 3 bases at V and 4 bases at J, with 12 bases between the two ends. The CDR3 region has the DNA TGTGCCAGCTCACCGGCAGGAGCGAGCACTGAAGCTTTCTTT. Its protein product is CASSPAGASTEAFF. Variable domain in full (rest from reference TRBV18 and TRBJ1-1): NAGVMQNPRHLVRRRGQEARLRCSPMKGHSHVYWYRQLPEEGLKFMVYLQKENIIDESGMPKERFSAEFPKEGPSILRIQQVVRGDSAAYFCASSPAGASTEAFFGQGTRLTVV.

A few counts support this clonotype. The chain has TRBV12-3 or TRBV12-4 and TRBJ1-4; no reliable D call. The length of the CDR3 is 13 residues. V lost 5 bases, J lost 8 bases, and 12 bases lay in between. CDR3 in amino acids: CASSQLGEEKLFF. DNA of the CDR3: TGTGCCAGCAGTCAATTGGGTGAGGAAAAACTGTTTTTT.

Here the CDR3 DNA reads TGTGCCAGCAGCTTGTTCGAGTCCGGGGAGCTGTTTTTT. It codes for CASSLFESGELFF. V gene TRBV5-5 combines with J gene TRBJ2-2; D is uncertain. Germline-derived CDR1 and CDR2 are SGHKS and YYEKEE (reference sequence). This CDR3 has 13 amino acids. Between the trimmed V and J ends, which lost 1 base and 6 bases, there was a span of 7 bases.

The chain has TRBV5-1 and TRBJ2-3; 8 bases align to TRBD1. From germline, CDR1 is SGHRS and CDR2 YFSETQ. V trimming: 4 bases; J trimming: 2 bases; junction bases outside the gene matches: 6. This CDR3 has 15 residues. The CDR3 spells CASSTTGAVTDTQYF. CDR3 in DNA: TGCGCCAGCAGCACGACAGGGGCTGTCACAGATACGCAGTATTTT.

This clonotype was picked up a small number of times. V usage is TRBV3-1 and J usage is TRBJ1-2; TRBD1 is a possible D gene (6 bases). The CDR3 spans 14 residues. Germline CDR1 and CDR2: LGHDT and YNNKEL (reference sequence). V lost 0 bases to trimming and J lost 5 bases, with 10 bases between them. CDR3 sequence: CASSQEKGGYGYTF. CDR3 DNA: TGTGCCAGCAGCCAAGAGAAGGGGGGGTATGGCTACACCTTC.

As concerns this clonotype: The junction does not match germline at one end; this may be a read error. This rearrangement joins TRBV10-3 to TRBJ2-7; no clear D. From germline, CDR1 is ENHRY and CDR2 SYGVKD. The CDR3 runs to 12 residues. CDR3 loop: CAISIDGYGQYF. DNA for the CDR3: TGTGCCATCAGTATCGACGGCTACGGGCAGTACTTC.

This clonotype was counted between two and nine times. This chain links TRBV12-5 with TRBJ2-5; 13 bases are a match to TRBD2. There are 15 residues in the CDR3. The germline gives CDR1 LGHNT, CDR2 FRNRAP. Unmatched junction bases numbered 1, after V lost 1 base and J lost 5 bases. CDR3 nucleotide sequence: TGTGCTAGTGGTTTGGGGACTAGCGGGGGTGAGACCCAGTACTTC. Its protein product is CASGLGTSGGETQYF. The whole variable domain, filled in from reference TRBV12-5 and TRBJ2-5, reads DARVTQTPRHKVTEMGQEVTMRCQPILGHNTVFWYRQTMMQGLELLAYFRNRAPLDDSGMPKDRFSAEMPDATLATLKIQPSEPRDSAVYFCASGLGTSGGETQYFGPGTRLLVL.